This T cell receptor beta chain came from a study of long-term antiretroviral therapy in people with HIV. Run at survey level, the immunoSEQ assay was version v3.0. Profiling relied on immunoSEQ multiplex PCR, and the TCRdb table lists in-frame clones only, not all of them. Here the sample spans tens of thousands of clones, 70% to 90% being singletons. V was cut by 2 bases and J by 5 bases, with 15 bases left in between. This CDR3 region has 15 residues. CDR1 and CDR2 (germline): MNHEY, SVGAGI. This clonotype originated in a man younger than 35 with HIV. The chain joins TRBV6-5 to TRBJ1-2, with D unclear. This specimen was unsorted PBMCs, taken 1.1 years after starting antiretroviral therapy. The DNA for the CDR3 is TGTGCCAGCAGTTACAGAGGAGGGTCCGCGTATGGCTACACCTTC. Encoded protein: CASSYRGGSAYGYTF.